Detailed here is one T cell receptor beta chain. It has no known antigen specificity. No clone much larger than this one lies a single base away; base qualities are absent. The data were taken from a study of blood T cell repertoires in COVID-19 (TCRdb year 2020). Study-level background: The collaborator samples originated in the United States, Italy and Spain and spanned the acute and convalescent phases of COVID-19. The samples were drawn from the first 160 participants of the ongoing ImmuneRACE study and from about 1,200 subjects provided by 6 global collaborators. A freely available public database, intended as a resource for researchers studying the immune response to SARS-CoV-2, is where the repertoires were released. The prospective study material was composed of cDNA or gDNA derived from T cells, B-cell-depleted T cells, or PBMCs. Nearly every sample came with metadata listing a de-identified subject ID, COVID-19 status, age in years and sex. Where available, HLA class I and class II types were taken from metadata supplied by the sample provider and were not determined by assay-based typing. Deeply sampled blood TCRbeta repertoires from subjects exposed to, actively infected with, or recovered from COVID-19 were included in the dataset.

Cut back by 5 bases and 3 bases, the V and J ends lie 14 bases apart. Looking up the germline V gene (reference sequence) yields CDR1 LGHDT and CDR2 YNNKEL. The CDR3, from cysteine to phenylalanine, totals 14 residues. Only the CDR3 part of the read is kept: 42 bases, read in frame from the first base. TCRbeta CDR3 regions were amplified from genomic DNA by means of the immunoSEQ Assay, a bias-controlled multiplex PCR. On the authors' methods: The number of nucleated cells in each sample was estimated by amplification of reference gene primers within the assay. To quantify the absolute abundance of each unique TCRbeta CDR3 rearrangement, sequence reads were collapsed and filtered. For each sample, productive Simpson clonality was calculated as the square root of Simpson's diversity index over productive rearrangements. TCRdb provides this immuneACCESS table in a form limited to in-frame rearrangements. Some clones are lacking; in checked studies, under half of them reflect an unresolved V gene, and why the rest are absent is not known. The V and J calls and clone size were taken over from that table, and D and trimming were inferred from the DNA. This sample gives some 320,000 clones in total; over 75% of them show up just once. The ten largest clones represent about 5.2% of the sample.

Results the study describes overall, beyond this receptor: The quantity of clinical and demographic metadata differed by source and by participant and was supplied without curation.

In the prospective study, participants were about 18 to 100 years old, resided in about two dozen geographic areas of the United States, and were enrolled through a virtual design. In the prospective study, cohorts were assigned on the basis of participant-reported clinical history obtained from a screening survey and a study questionnaire. For ImmuneRACE Cohort 3, a participant was defined as recovered based on two consecutive negative NP/OP PCR tests, clearance by a healthcare professional, or resolution of symptoms. In the prospective study, whole blood, serum and a nasopharyngeal or oropharyngeal swab were collected from each participant by mobile phlebotomists. Prospective study participants could optionally give additional blood draws and questionnaires over an approximately two-month period. Before DNA extraction, prospective study blood samples were shipped either frozen or at room temperature.

The chain is encoded by TRBV3-1 (or the pseudogene TRBV3-2) joined to TRBJ2-7, and perhaps TRBD1 as D gene, on 6 matching bases. Sequencing was carried out using PBMCs or T cells enriched from blood (not recorded which). The receptor was isolated from a woman aged 25 to 39 who had recovered from COVID-19. CDR3 loop: CASSTGTRVYEQYF. The base sequence is TGTGCCAGCAGCACCGGGACACGGGTCTACGAGCAGTACTTC.